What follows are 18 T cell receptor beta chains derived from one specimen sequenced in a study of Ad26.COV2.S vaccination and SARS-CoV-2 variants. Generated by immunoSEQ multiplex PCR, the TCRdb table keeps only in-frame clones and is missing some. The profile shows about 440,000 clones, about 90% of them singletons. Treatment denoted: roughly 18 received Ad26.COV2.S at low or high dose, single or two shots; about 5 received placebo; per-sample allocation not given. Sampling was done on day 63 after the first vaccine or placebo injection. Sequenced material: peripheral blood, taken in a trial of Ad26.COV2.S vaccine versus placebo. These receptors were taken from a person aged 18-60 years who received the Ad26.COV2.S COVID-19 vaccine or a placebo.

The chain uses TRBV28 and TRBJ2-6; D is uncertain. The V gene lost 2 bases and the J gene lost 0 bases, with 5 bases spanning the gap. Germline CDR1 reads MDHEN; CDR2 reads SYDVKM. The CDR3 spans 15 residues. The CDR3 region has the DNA TGTGCCAGCAGTTTAGGAAACTCTGGGGCCAACGTCCTGACTTTC. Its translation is CASSLGNSGANVLTF.

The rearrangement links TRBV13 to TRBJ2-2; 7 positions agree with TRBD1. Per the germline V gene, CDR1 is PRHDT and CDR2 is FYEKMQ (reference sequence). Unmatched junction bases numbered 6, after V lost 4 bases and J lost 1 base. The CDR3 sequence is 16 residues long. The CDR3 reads CASSSRRQGNTGELFF. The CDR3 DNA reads TGTGCCAGCAGCTCCCGGCGACAGGGGAACACCGGGGAGCTGTTTTTT.

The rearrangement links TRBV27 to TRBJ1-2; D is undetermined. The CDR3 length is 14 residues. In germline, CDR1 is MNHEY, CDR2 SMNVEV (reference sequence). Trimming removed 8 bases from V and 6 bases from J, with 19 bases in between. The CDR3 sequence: CASSKVSEVDGYTF. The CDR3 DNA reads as TGTGCCAGCTCTAAAGTATCGGAGGTGGATGGCTACACCTTC.

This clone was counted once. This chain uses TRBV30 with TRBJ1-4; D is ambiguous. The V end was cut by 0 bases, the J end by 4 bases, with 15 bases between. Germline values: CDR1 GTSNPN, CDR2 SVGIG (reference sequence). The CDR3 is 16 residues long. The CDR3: CAWSVGSGSGNEKLFF. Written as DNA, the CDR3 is TGTGCCTGGAGTGTAGGAAGTGGCTCCGGTAATGAAAAACTGTTTTTT. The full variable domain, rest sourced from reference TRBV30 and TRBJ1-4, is SQTIHQWPATLVQPVGSPLSLECTVEGTSNPNLYWYRQAAGRGLQLLFYSVGIGQISSEVPQNLSASRPQDRQFILSSKKLLLSDSGFYLCAWSVGSGSGNEKLFFGSGTQLSVL.

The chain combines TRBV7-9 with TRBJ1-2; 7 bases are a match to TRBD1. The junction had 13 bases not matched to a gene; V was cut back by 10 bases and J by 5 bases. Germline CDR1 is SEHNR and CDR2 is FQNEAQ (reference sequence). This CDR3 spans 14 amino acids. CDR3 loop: CATRVQRGQYGYTF. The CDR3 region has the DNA TGTGCCACACGCGTACAAAGGGGGCAATATGGCTACACCTTC.

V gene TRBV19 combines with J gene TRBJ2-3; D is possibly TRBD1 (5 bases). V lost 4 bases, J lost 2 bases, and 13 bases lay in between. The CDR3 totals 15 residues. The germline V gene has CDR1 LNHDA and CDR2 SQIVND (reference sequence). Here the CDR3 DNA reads TGTGCCAGTAGTAAAAACAGGTTTTCCACAGATACGCAGTATTTT. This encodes CASSKNRFSTDTQYF.

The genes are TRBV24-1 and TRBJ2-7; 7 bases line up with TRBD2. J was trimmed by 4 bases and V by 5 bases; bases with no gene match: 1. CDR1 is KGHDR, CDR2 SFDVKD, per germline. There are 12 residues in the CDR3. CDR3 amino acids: CATSAGGYEQYF. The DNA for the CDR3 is TGTGCCACCAGTGCGGGGGGATACGAGCAGTACTTC.

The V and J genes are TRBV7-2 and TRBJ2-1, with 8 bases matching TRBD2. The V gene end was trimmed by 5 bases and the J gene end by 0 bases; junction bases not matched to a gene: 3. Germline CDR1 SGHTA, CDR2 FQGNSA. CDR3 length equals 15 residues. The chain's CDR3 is CASSEAGVSYNEQFF. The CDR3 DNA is TGTGCCAGCAGCGAAGCGGGAGTCTCCTACAATGAGCAGTTCTTC. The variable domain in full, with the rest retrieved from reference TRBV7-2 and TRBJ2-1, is GAGVSQSPSNKVTEKGKDVELRCDPISGHTALYWYRQSLGQGLEFLIYFQGNSAPDKSGLPSDRFSAERTGGSVSTLTIQRTQQEDSAVYLCASSEAGVSYNEQFFGPGTRLTVL.

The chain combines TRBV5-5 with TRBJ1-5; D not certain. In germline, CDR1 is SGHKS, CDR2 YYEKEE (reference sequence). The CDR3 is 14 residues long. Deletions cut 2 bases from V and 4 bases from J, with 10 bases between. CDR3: CASSLNTGNQPQHF. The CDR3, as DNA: TGTGCCAGCAGCTTAAACACGGGAAATCAGCCCCAGCATTTT.

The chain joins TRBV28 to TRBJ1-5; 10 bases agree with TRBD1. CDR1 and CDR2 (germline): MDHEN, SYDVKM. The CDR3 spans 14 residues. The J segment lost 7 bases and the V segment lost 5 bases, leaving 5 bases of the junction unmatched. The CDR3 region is CASSTGQGKQPQHF. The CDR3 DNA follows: TGTGCCAGCAGTACGGGACAGGGGAAACAGCCCCAGCATTTT.

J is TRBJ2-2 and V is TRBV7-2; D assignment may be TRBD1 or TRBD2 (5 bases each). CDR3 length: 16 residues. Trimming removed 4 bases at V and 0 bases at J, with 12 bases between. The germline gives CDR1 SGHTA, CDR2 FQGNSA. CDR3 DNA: TGTGCCAGCAGCTCCCTGGGACCCGCGAACACCGGGGAGCTGTTTTTT. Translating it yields CASSSLGPANTGELFF.

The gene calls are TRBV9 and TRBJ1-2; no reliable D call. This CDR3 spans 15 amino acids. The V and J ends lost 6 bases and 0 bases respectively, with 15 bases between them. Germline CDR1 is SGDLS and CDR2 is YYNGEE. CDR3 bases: TGTGCCAGCACCGTCTCTTCCGAAACTAACTATGGCTACACCTTC. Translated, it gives CASTVSSETNYGYTF. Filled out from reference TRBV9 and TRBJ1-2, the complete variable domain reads DSGVTQTPKHLITATGQRVTLRCSPRSGDLSVYWYQQSLDQGLQFLIQYYNGEERAKGNILERFSAQQFPDLHSELNLSSLELGDSALYFCASTVSSETNYGYTFGSGTRLTVV.

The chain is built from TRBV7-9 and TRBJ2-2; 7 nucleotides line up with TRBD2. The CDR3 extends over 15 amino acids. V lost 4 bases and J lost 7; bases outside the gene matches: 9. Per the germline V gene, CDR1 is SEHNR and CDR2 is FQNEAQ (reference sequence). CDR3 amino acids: CASSYERGSGGELFF. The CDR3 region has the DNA TGTGCCAGCAGCTACGAGCGGGGTTCGGGCGGGGAGCTGTTTTTT.

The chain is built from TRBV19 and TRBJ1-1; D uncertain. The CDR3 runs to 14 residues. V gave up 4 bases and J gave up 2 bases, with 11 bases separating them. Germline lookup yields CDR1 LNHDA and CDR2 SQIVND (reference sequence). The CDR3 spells CASSKPGANTEAFF. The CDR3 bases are TGTGCCAGTAGTAAACCGGGCGCTAACACTGAAGCTTTCTTT.

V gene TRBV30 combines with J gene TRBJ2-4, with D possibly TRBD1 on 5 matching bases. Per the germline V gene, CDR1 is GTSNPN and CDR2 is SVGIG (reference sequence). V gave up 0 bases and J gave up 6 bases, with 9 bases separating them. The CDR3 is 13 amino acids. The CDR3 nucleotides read TGTGCCTGGAGTGTAGGGGCCGGAAACATTCAGTACTTC. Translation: CAWSVGAGNIQYF.

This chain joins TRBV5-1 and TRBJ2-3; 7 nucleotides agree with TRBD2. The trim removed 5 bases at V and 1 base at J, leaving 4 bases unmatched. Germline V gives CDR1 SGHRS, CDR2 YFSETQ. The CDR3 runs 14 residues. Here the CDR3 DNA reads TGCGCCAGCAGAGAGGGAGGGGGCACAGATACGCAGTATTTT. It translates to CASREGGGTDTQYF.

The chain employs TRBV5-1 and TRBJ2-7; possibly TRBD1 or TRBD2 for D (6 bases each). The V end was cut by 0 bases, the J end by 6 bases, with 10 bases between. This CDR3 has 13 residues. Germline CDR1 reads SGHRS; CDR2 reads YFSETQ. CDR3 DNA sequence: TGCGCCAGCAGCTTGGATGGGGGGCTCGAGCAGTACTTC. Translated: CASSLDGGLEQYF.

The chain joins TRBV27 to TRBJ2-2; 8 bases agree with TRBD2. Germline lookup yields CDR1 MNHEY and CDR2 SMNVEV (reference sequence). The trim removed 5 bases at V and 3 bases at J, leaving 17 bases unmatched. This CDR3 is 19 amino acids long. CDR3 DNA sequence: TGTGCCAGCAGTCCCCCGTGGGGTAGCGGGGAAAAGGACACCGGGGAGCTGTTTTTT. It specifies CASSPPWGSGEKDTGELFF.